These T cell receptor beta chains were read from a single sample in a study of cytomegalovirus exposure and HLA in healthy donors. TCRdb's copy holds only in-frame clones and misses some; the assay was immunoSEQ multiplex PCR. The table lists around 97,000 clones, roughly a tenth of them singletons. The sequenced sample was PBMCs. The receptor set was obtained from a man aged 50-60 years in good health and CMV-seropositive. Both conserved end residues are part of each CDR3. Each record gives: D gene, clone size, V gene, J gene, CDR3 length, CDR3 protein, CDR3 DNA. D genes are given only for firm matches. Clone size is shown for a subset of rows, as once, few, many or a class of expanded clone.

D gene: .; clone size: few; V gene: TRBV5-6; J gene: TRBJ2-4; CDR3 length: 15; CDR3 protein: CASSLIRAGENIQYF; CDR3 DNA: TGTGCCAGCAGCTTAATCAGGGCCGGCGAAAACATTCAGTACTTC
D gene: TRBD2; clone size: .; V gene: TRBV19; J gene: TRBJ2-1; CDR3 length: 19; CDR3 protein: CASSISRTSGSFSGNEQFF; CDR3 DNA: TGTGCCAGTAGTATAAGTAGGACTAGCGGGAGCTTCAGTGGCAATGAGCAGTTCTTC
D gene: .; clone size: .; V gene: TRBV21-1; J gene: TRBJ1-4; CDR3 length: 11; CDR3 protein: CASKESEKLFF; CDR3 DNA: TGTGCCAGCAAGGAGTCAGAAAAACTGTTTTTT
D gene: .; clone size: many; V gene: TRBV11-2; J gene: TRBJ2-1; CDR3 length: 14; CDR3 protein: CASSSGLPYNEQFF; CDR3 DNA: TGTGCCAGCAGCTCGGGACTTCCTTACAATGAGCAGTTCTTC
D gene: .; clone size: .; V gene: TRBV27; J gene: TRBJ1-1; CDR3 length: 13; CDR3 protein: CATAVHLNTEAFF; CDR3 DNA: TGTGCCACCGCGGTCCACCTTAACACTGAAGCTTTCTTT
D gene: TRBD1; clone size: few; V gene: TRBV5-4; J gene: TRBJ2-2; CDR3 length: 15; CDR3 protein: CASSSRTGNTGELFF; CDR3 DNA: TGTGCCAGCAGCTCCCGGACAGGGAACACCGGGGAGCTGTTTTTT
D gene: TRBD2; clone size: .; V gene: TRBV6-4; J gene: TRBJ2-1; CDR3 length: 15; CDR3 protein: CASSVERERGNEQFF; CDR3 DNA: TGTGCCAGCAGTGTTGAGCGGGAGAGGGGCAATGAGCAGTTCTTC
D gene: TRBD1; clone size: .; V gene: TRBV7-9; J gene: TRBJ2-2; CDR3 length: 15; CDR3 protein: CASRPGQGAGGELFF; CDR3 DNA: TGTGCCAGCAGACCCGGACAGGGGGCCGGCGGGGAGCTGTTTTTT
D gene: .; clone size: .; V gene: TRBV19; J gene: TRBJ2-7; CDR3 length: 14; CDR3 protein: CASSIGGAAYEQYF; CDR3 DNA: TGTGCCAGTAGTATTGGAGGGGCTGCCTACGAGCAGTACTTC
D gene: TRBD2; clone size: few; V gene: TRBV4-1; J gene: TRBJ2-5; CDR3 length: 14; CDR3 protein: CASSRSGLAEAQYF; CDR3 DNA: TGCGCCAGCAGCCGGTCGGGACTAGCGGAGGCCCAGTACTTC
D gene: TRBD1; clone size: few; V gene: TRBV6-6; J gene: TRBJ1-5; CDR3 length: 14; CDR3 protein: CASKPTGGGQPQHF; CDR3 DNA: TGTGCCAGCAAACCGACAGGGGGAGGCCAGCCCCAGCATTTT
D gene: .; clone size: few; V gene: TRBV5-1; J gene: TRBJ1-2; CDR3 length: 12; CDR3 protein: CASSSQADGYTF; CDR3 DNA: TGCGCCAGCAGCTCACAGGCAGATGGCTACACCTTC
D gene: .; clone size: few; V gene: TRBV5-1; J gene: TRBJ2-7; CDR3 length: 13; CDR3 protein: CASSLEPEGEQYF; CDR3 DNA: TGCGCCAGCAGCTTGGAACCTGAGGGCGAGCAGTACTTC
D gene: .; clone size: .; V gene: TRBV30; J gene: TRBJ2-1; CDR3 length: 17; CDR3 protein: CAWEGYNREGRYNEQFF; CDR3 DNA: TGTGCCTGGGAGGGATATAACCGGGAAGGGAGGTACAATGAGCAGTTCTTC
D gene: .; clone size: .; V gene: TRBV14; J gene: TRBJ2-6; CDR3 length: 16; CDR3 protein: CASSQGLTSGANVLTF; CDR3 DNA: TGTGCCAGCAGTCAGGGGCTCACCTCTGGGGCCAACGTCCTGACTTTC
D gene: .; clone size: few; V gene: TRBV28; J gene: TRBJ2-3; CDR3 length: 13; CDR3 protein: CASGERTTDTQYF; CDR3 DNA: TGTGCCAGCGGGGAGCGGACCACAGATACGCAGTATTTT
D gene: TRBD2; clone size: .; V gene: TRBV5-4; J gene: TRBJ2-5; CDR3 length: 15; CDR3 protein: CASSLKTSGKETQYF; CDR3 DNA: TGTGCCAGCAGCTTGAAGACTAGCGGTAAAGAGACCCAGTACTTC
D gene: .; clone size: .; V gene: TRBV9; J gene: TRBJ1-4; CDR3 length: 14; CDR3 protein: CASSVGQPNEKLFF; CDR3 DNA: TGTGCCAGCAGCGTAGGACAGCCTAATGAAAAACTGTTTTTT
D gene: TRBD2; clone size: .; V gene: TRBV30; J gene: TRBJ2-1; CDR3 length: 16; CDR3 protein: CAWSPGTSGAYNEQFF; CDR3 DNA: TGTGCCTGGAGTCCCGGGACTAGCGGGGCCTACAATGAGCAGTTCTTC
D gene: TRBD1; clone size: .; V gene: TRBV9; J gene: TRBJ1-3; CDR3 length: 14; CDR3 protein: CASSDRTGANTIYF; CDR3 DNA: TGTGCCAGCAGCGATCGGACAGGGGCGAACACCATATATTTT
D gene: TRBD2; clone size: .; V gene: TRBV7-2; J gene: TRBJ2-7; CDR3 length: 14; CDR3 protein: CASSSLAGGNEQYF; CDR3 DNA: TGTGCCAGCAGCTCCCTAGCGGGGGGGAACGAGCAGTACTTC
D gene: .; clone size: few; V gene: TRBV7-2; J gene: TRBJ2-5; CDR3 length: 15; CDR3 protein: CASSLARGYQETQYF; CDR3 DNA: TGTGCCAGCAGCTTAGCTAGGGGGTACCAAGAGACCCAGTACTTC
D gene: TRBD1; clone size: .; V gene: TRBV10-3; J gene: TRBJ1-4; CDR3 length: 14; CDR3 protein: CATKQGEVGEKLFF; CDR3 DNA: TGTGCCACCAAACAGGGGGAGGTGGGTGAAAAACTGTTTTTT
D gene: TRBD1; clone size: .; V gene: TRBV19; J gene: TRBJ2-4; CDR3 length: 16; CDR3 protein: CASSATGALAKNIQYF; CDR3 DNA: TGTGCCAGTAGTGCCACAGGGGCTCTAGCCAAAAACATTCAGTACTTC
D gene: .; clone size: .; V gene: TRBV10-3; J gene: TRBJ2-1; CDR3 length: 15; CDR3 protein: CAISEYPSGDNEQFF; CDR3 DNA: TGTGCCATCAGTGAGTACCCGAGCGGTGACAATGAGCAGTTCTTC
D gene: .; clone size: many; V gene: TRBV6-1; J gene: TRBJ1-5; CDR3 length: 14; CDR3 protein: CASSYRVGNQPQHF; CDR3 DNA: TGTGCCAGCAGCTACAGGGTCGGGAATCAGCCCCAGCATTTT
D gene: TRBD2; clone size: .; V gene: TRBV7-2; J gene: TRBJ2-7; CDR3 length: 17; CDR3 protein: CASSLTGTSGKSYEQYF; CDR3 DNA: TGTGCCAGCAGCTTGACCGGGACTAGCGGGAAAAGCTACGAGCAGTACTTC
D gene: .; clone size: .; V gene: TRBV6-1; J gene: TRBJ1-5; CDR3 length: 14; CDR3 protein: CATHPRVFNQPQHF; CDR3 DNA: TGTGCCACCCATCCACGGGTATTCAATCAGCCCCAGCATTTT
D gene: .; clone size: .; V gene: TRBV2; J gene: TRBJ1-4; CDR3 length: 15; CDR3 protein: CASTLRRGVKEKLFF; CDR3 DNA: TGTGCCAGCACCCTAAGGAGGGGAGTTAAGGAAAAACTGTTTTTT
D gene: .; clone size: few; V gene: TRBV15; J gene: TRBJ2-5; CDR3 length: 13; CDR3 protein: CATSSNGGETQYF; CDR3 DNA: TGTGCCACCAGCAGTAACGGGGGAGAGACCCAGTACTTC
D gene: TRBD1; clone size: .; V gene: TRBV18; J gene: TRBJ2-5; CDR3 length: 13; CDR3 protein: CASSNPGGETQYF; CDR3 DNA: TGTGCCAGCTCAAACCCAGGGGGAGAGACCCAGTACTTC
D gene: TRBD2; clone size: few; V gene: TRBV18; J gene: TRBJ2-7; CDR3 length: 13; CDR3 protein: CASSPGREGEQYF; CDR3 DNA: TGTGCCAGCTCACCAGGGCGGGAGGGCGAGCAGTACTTC
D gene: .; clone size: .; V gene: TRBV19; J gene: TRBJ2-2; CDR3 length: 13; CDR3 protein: CATTDREAGELFF; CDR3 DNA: TGTGCCACCACCGACAGGGAGGCCGGGGAGCTGTTTTTT
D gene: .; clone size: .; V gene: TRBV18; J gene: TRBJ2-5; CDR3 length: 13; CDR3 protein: CASSPFAEESQYF; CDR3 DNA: TGTGCCAGCTCACCGTTCGCGGAGGAGAGCCAGTACTTC
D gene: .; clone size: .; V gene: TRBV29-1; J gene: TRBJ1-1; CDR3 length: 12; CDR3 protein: CSVEDWNTEAFF; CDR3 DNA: TGCAGCGTTGAGGACTGGAACACTGAAGCTTTCTTT
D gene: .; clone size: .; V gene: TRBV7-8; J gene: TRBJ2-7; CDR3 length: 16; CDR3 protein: CASSGGTAVDVYEQYF; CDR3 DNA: TGTGCCAGCAGCGGCGGGACTGCGGTCGACGTCTACGAGCAGTACTTC
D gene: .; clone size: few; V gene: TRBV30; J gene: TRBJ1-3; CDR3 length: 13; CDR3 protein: CAWSRGSGNTIYF; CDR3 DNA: TGTGCCTGGAGTAGGGGTTCTGGAAACACCATATATTTT
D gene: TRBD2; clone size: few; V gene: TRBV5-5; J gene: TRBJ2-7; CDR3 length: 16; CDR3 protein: CASRIGLAKDQYEQYF; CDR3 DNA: TGTGCCAGCAGGATCGGACTAGCGAAGGATCAATACGAGCAGTACTTC
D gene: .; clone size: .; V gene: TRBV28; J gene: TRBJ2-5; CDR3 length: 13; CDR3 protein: CASSFAVGETQYF; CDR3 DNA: TGTGCCAGCAGTTTTGCGGTGGGAGAGACCCAGTACTTC
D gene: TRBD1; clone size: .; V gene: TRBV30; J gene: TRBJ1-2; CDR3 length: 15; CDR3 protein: CAWSRRGGQAYGYTF; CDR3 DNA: TGTGCCTGGAGTCGAAGGGGGGGACAGGCCTATGGCTACACCTTC
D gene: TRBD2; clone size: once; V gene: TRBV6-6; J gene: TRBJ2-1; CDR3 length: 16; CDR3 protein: CASSTPASGISDEQFF; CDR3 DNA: TGTGCCAGCTCCACCCCCGCTAGCGGGATATCGGATGAGCAGTTCTTC
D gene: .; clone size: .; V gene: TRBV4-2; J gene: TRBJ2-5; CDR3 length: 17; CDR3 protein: CASSQESVGGAEETQYF; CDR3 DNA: TGTGCCAGCAGCCAAGAATCCGTAGGAGGAGCAGAAGAGACCCAGTACTTC
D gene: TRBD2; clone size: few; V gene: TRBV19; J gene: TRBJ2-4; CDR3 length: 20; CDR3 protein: CASSIGTSGISILAKNIQYF; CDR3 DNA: TGTGCCAGTAGTATTGGGACTAGCGGGATATCAATTCTAGCCAAAAACATTCAGTACTTC
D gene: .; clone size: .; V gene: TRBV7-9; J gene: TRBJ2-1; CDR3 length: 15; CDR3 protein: CASSAGQSFMNEQFF; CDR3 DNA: TGTGCCAGCAGCGCGGGCCAGAGCTTCATGAATGAGCAGTTCTTC
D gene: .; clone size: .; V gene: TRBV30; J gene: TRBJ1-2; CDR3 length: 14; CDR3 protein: CAWMWSPVNYGYTF; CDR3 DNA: TGTGCCTGGATGTGGAGTCCGGTTAACTATGGCTACACCTTC